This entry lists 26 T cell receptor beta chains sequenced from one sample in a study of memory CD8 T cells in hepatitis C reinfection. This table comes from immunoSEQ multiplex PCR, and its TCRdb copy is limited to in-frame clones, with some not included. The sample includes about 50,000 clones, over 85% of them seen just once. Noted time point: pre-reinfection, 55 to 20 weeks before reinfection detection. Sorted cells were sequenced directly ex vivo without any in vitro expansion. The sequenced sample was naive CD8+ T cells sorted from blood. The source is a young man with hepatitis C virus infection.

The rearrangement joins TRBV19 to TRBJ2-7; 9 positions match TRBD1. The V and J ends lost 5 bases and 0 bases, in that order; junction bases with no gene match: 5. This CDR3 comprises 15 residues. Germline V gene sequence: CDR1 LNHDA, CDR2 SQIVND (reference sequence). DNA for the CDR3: TGTGCCAGTAGTTACGGGACAGGGCCCTCCTACGAGCAGTACGTC. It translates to CASSYGTGPSYEQYV.

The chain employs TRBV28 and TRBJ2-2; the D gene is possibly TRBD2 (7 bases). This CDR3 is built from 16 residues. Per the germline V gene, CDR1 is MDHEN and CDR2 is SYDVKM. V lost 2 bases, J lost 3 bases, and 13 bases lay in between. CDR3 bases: TGTGCCAGCAGTTTAGGAGCGGGACATTACACCGGGGAGCTGTTTTTT. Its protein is CASSLGAGHYTGELFF.

The CDR3 region is CASSSGGDSYEQYF. CDR3 DNA sequence: TGTGCCAGCAGCTCTGGAGGGGATTCCTACGAGCAGTACTTC. The gene calls are TRBV5-6 and TRBJ2-7; D possibly corresponds to TRBD2 (6 bases). Germline CDR1 reads SGHDT; CDR2 reads YYEEEE. There are 14 residues in the CDR3. With 3 bases removed from V and 1 base from J, the gap between germline ends came to 11 bases.

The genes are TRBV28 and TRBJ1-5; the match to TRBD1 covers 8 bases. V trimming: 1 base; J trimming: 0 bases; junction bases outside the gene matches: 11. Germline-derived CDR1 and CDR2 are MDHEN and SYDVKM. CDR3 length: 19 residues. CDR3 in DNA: TGTGCCAGCAGTTTATCGGGGGGCTGGGGACAGGCTAGCAATCAGCCCCAGCATTTT. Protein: CASSLSGGWGQASNQPQHF.

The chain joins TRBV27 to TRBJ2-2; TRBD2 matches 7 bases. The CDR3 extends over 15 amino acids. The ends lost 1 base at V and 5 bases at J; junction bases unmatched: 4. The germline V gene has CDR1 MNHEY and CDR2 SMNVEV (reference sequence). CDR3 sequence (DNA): TGTGCCAGCAGTTTATTGGGGGGGACGACCGGGGAGCTGTTTTTT. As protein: CASSLLGGTTGELFF.

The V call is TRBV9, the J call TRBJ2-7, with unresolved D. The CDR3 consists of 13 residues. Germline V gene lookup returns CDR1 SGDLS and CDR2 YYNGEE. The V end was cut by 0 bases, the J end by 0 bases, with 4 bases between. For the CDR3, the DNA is TGTGCCAGCAGCGTAGGTAGCTCCTACGAGCAGTACTTC. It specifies CASSVGSSYEQYF.

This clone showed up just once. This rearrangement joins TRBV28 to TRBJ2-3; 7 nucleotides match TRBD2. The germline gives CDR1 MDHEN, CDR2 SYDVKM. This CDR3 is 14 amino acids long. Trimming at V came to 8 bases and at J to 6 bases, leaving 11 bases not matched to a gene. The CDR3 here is CASRGPAGWDTQYF. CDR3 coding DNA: TGTGCCAGCCGAGGGCCAGCGGGGTGGGATACGCAGTATTTT.

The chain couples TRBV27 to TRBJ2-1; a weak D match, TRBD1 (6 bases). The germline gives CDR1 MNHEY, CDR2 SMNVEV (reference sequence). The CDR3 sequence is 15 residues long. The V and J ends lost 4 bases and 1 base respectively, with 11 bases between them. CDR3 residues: CASSWGTKSYNEQFF. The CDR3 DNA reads TGTGCCAGCAGTTGGGGGACAAAGTCCTACAATGAGCAGTTCTTC.

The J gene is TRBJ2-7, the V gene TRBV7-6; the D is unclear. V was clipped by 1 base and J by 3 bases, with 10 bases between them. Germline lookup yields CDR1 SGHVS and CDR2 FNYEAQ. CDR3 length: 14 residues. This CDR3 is CASSLDAEHYEQYF. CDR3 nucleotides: TGTGCCAGCAGCTTAGATGCTGAACACTACGAGCAGTACTTC.

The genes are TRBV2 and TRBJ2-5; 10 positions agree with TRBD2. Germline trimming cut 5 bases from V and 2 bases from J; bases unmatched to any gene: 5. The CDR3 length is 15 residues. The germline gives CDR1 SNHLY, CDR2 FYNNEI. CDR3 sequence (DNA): TGTGCCAGCAGTCATGGACTAGCGGTTCAAGAGACCCAGTACTTC. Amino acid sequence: CASSHGLAVQETQYF.

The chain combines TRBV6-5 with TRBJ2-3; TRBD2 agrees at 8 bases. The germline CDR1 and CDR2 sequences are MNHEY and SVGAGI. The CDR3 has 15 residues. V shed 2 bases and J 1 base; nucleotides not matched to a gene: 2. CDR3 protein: CASSYDSGGTDTQYF. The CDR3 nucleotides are TGTGCCAGCAGTTACGATAGCGGGGGCACAGATACGCAGTATTTT.

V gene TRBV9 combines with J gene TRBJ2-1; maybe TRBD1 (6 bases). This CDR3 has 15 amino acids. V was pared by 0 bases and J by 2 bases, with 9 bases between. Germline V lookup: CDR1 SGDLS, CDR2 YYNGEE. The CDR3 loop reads CASSVAGAPYNEQFF. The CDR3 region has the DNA TGTGCCAGCAGCGTAGCAGGGGCCCCCTACAATGAGCAGTTCTTC.

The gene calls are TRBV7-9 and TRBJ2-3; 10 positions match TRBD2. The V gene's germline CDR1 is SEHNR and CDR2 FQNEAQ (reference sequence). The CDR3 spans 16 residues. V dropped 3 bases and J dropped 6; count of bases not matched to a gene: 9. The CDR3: CASSFSPSGRGDTQYF. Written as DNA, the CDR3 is TGTGCCAGCAGCTTTTCCCCTAGCGGGAGAGGGGATACGCAGTATTTT.

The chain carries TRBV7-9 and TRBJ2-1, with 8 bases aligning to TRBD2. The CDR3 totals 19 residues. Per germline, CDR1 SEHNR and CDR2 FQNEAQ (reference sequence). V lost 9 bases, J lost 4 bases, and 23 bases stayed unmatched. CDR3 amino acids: CASRRGTGTRKGIYNEQFF. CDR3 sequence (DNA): TGTGCCAGTCGTCGGGGCACCGGGACTAGAAAGGGAATATACAATGAGCAGTTCTTC.

The CDR3 nucleotides read TGTGCCAGCAGCCAGTACCGGGGGGCGCATGTGGATGAGCAGTTCTTC. This encodes CASSQYRGAHVDEQFF. This chain links TRBV28 with TRBJ2-1; weak D call: TRBD2 (7 bases). From germline, CDR1 is MDHEN and CDR2 SYDVKM. This CDR3 contains 16 residues. Trimming took off 6 bases at V and 8 bases at J, with 23 bases between the two ends.

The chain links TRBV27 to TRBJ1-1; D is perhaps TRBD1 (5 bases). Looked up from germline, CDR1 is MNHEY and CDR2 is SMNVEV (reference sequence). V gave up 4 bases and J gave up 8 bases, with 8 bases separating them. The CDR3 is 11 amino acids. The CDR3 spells CASSSGIEAFF. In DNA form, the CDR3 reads TGTGCCAGCAGTTCAGGGATAGAAGCTTTCTTT.

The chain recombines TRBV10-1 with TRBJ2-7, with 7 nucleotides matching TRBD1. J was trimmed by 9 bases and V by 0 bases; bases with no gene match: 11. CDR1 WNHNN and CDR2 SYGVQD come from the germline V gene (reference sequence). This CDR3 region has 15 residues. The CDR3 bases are TGCGCCAGCAGTGAGTCACAGGGGATCGGGATGGGGCAGTACTTC. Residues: CASSESQGIGMGQYF.

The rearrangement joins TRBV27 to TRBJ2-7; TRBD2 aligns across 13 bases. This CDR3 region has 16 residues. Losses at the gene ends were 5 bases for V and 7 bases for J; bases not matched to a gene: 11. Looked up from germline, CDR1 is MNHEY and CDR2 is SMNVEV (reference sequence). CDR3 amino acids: CASSPLLAGGLIEQYF. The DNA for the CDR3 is TGTGCCAGCAGTCCGCTACTAGCGGGAGGGCTTATAGAGCAGTACTTC.

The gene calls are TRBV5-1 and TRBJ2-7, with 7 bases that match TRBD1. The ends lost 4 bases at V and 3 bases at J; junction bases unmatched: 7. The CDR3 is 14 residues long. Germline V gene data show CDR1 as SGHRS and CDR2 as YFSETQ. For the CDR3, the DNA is TGCGCCAGCAGCCAGACAGGGTCGTACTACGAGCAGTACGTC. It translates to CASSQTGSYYEQYV.

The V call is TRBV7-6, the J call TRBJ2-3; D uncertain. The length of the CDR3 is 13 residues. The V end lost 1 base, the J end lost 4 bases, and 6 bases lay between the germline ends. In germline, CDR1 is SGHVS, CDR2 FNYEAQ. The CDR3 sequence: CASSLGHSDTQYF. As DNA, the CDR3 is TGTGCCAGCAGCTTAGGACACTCAGATACGCAGTATTTT.

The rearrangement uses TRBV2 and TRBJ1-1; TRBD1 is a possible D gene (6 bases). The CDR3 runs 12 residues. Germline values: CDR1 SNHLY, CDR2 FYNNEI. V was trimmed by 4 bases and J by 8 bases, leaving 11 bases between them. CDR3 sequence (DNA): TGTGCCAGCAGTGCAGGGGATGAAGAAGCTTTCTTT. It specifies CASSAGDEEAFF. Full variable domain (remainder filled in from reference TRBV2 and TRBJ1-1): EPEVTQTPSHQVTQMGQEVILRCVPISNHLYFYWYRQILGQKVEFLVSFYNNEISEKSEIFDDQFSVERPDGSNFTLKIRSTKLEDSAMYFCASSAGDEEAFFGQGTRLTVV.

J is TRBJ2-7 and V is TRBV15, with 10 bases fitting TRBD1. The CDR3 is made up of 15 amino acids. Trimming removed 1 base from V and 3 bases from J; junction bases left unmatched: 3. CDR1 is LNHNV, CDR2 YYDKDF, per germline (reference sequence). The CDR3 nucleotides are TGTGCCACCAGCAGAGCGGACAGGGGGTACTACGAGCAGTACTTC. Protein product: CATSRADRGYYEQYF. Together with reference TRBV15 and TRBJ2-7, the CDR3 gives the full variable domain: DAMVIQNPRYQVTQFGKPVTLSCSQTLNHNVMYWYQQKSSQAPKLLFHYYDKDFNNEADTPDNFQSRRPNTSFCFLDIRSPGLGDTAMYLCATSRADRGYYEQYFGPGTRLTVT.

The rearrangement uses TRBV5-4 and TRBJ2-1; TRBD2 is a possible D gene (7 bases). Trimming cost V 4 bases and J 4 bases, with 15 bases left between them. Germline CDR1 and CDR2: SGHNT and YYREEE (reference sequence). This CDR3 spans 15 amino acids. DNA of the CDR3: TGTGCCAGCAGCGACGACGGGGGGCTGTACAATGAGCAGTTCTTC. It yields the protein CASSDDGGLYNEQFF.

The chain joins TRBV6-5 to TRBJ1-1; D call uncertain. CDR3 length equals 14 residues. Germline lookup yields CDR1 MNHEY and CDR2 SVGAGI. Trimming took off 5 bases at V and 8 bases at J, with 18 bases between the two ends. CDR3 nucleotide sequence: TGTGCCAGCAGTGAGGTCACCCCACTTCCGGAAGCTTTCTTT. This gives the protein CASSEVTPLPEAFF.

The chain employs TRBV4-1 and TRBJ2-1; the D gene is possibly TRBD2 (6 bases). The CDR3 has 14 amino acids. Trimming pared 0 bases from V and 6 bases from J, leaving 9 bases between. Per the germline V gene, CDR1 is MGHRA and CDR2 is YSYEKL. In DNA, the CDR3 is TGCGCCAGCAGCCAAGACCCCGGGGGCAATGAGCAGTTCTTC. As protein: CASSQDPGGNEQFF.

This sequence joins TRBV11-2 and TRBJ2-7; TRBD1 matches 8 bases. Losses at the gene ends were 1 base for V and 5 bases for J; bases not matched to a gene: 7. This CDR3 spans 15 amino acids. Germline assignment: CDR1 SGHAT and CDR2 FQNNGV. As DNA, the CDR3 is TGTGCCAGCAGCTTAGCTCCGACAGGGGTCCACGAGCAGTACTTC. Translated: CASSLAPTGVHEQYF.